This entry concerns a single TCR beta chain. The PCR had 60 Vbeta and 13 Jbeta primers. Sequencing used immunoSEQ multiplex PCR; TCRdb keeps in-frame clones, though not all of them. The repertoire consists of some 91,000 clones, with approximately 86% occurring once and the leading ten covering roughly 9.2%. Germline CDR1 reads SGHVS; CDR2 reads FQNEAQ. The V segment lost 5 bases and the J segment 2 bases; nucleotides outside the gene matches: 15. CDR3 size: 17 residues. This entry is derived from a study of cytomegalovirus exposure and HLA in healthy donors. The chain carries TRBV7-8 and TRBJ2-7; TRBD1 aligns across 7 bases. This TCR was sampled from a man in his thirties or forties in good health and CMV-seropositive. The source material was PBMCs. The DNA of the CDR3 is TGTGCCAGCAGCCTTCCCCGGACAGGTAGTCTTCCCTACGAGCAGTACTTC. Its translation is CASSLPRTGSLPYEQYF. The entire variable domain, with the rest obtained from reference TRBV7-8 and TRBJ2-7, is as follows: GAGVSQSPRYKVAKRGQDVALRCDPISGHVSLFWYQQALGQGPEFLTYFQNEAQLDKSGLPSDRFFAERPEGSVSTLKIQRTQQEDSAVYLCASSLPRTGSLPYEQYFGPGTRLTVT.